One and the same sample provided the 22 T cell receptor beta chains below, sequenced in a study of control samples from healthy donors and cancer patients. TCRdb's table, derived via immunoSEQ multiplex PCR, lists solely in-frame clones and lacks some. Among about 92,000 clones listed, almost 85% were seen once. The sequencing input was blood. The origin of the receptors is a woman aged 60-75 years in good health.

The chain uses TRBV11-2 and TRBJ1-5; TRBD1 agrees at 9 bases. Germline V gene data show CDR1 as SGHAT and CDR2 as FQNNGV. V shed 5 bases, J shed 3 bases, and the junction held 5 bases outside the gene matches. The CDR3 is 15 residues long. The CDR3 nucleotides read TGTGCCAGCAGCACTACAGGGGGCGTCAATCAGCCCCAGCATTTT. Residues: CASSTTGGVNQPQHF.

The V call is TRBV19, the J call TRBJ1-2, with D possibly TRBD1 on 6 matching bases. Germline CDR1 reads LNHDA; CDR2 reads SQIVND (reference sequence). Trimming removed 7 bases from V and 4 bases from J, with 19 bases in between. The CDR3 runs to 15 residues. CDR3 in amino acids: CASTRLGGGGYGYTF. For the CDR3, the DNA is TGTGCCAGTACCCGCCTTGGGGGAGGGGGCTATGGCTACACCTTC.

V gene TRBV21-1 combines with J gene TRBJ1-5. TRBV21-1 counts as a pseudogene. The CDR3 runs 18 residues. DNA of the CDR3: TGTGCCAGCAGCTCCTTGGACGTTGGTAAGGCGCGAAATCAGCCCCAGCATTTT. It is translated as CASSSLDVGKARNQPQHF.

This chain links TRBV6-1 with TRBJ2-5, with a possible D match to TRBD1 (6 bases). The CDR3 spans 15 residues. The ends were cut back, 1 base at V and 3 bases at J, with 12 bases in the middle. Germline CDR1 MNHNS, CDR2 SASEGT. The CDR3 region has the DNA TGTGCCAGCAGTGAAGGGCCCACAGGGAAAGAGACCCAGTACTTC. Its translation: CASSEGPTGKETQYF.

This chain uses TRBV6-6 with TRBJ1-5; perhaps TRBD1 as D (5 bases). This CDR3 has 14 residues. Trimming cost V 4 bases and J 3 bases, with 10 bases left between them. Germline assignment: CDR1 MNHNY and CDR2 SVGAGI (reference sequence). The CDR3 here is CASSLQGANQPQHF. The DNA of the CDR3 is TGTGCCAGCAGTTTGCAGGGAGCCAATCAGCCCCAGCATTTT.

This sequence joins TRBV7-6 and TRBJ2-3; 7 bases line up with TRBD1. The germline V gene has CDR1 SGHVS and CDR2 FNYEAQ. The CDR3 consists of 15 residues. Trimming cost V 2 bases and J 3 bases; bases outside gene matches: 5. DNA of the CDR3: TGTGCCAGCAGCTTAACAGGGGCGGTTACAGATACGCAGTATTTT. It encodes CASSLTGAVTDTQYF.

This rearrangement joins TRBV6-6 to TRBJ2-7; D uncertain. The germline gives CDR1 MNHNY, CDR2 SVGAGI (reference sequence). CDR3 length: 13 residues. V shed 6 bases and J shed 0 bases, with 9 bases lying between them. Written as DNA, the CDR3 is TGTGCCAGCAGCTTTGCGAACTCCTACGAGCAGTACTTC. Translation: CASSFANSYEQYF.

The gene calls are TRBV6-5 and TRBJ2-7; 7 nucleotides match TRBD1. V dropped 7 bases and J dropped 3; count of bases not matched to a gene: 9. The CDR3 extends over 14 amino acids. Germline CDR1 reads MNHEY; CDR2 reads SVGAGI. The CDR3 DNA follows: TGTGCCAGCAAGGGGGCAGGGCCACTCTACGAGCAGTACTTC. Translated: CASKGAGPLYEQYF.

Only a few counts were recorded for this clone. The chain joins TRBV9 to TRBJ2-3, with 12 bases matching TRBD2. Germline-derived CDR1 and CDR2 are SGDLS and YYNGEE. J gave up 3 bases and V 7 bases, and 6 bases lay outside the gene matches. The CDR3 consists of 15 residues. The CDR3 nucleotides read TGTGCCAGCTCATTACTAGCGGGGGGAACAGATACGCAGTATTTT. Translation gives CASSLLAGGTDTQYF.

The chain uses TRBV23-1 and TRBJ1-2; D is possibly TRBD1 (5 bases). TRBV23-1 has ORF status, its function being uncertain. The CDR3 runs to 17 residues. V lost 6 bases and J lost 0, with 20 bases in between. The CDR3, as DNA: TGCGCCAGCAGCCAAACCCGGGACGGATCATCTAACTATGGCTACACCTTC. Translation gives CASSQTRDGSSNYGYTF.

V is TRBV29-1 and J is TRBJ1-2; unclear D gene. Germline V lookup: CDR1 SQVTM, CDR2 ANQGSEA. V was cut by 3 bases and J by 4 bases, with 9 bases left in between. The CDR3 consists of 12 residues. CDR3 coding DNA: TGCAGCGTTGAGGTTGGCAGCTATGGCTACACCTTC. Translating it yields CSVEVGSYGYTF.

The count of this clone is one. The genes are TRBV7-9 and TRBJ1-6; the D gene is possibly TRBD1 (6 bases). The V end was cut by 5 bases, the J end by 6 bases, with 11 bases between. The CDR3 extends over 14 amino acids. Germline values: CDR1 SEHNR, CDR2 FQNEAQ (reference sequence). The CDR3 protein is CASSPDSLNSPLHF. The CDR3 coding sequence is TGTGCCAGCAGCCCGGACAGCCTTAATTCACCCCTCCACTTT.

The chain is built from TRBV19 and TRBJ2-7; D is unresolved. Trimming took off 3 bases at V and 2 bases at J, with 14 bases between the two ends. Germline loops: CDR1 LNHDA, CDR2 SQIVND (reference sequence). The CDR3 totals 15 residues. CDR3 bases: TGTGCCAGTAGTATGCAGGCCTACCCGGCCTACGAGCAGTACTTC. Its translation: CASSMQAYPAYEQYF.

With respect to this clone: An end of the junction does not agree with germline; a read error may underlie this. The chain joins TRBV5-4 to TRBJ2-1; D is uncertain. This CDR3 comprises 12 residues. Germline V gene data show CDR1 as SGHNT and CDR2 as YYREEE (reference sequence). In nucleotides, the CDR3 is TGTGCCAGCAGGACCTATGACTTAACGGCGGTCTTC. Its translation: CASRTYDLTAVF.

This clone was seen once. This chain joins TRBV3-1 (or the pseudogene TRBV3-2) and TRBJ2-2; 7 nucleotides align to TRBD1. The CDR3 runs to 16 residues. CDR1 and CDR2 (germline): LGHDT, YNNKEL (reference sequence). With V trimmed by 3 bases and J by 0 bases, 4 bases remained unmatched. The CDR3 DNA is TGTGCCAGCAGCCAGACAGGGCTATCGAACACCGGGGAGCTGTTTTTT. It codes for CASSQTGLSNTGELFF.

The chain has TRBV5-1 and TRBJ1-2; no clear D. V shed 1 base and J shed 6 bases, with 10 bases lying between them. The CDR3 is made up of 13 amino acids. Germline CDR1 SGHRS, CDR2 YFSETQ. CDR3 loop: CASSLSPGDGYTF. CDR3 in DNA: TGCGCCAGCAGCTTGTCCCCGGGAGATGGCTACACCTTC.

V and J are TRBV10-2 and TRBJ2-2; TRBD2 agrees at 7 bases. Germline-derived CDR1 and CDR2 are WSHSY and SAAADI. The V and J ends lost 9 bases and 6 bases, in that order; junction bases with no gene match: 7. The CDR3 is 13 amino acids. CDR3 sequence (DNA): TGCGCCAGTTTCCGGACTAGTCCCGGGGAGCTGTTTTTT. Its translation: CASFRTSPGELFF.

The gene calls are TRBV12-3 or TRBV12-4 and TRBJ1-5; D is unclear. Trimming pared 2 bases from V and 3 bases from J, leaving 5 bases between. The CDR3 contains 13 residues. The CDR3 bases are TGTGCCAGCAGTTTAACGGCCAATCAGCCCCAGCATTTT. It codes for CASSLTANQPQHF.

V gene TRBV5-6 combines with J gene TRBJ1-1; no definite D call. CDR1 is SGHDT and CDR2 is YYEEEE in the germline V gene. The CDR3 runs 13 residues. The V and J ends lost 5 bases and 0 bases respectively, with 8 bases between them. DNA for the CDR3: TGTGCCAGCAGTGGGTCATTGAACACTGAAGCTTTCTTT. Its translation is CASSGSLNTEAFF. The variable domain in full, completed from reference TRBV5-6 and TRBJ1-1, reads DAGVTQSPTHLIKTRGQQVTLRCSPKSGHDTVSWYQQALGQGPQFIFQYYEEEERQRGNFPDRFSGHQFPNYSSELNVNALLLGDSALYLCASSGSLNTEAFFGQGTRLTVV.

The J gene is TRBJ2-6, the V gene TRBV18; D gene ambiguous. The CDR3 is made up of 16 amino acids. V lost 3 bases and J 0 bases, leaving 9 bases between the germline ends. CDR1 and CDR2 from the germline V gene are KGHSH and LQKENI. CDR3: CASSPEQSSGANVLTF. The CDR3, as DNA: TGTGCCAGCTCACCCGAGCAAAGCTCTGGGGCCAACGTCCTGACTTTC.

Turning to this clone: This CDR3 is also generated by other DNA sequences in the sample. CDR3 region: CASSYGTGGYGYTF. CDR3 coding DNA: TGTGCCAGCAGTTACGGGACAGGGGGGTATGGCTACACCTTC. The gene calls are TRBV6-5 and TRBJ1-2; 11 nucleotides agree with TRBD1. Germline V gene data show CDR1 as MNHEY and CDR2 as SVGAGI. J was trimmed by 5 bases and V by 2 bases; bases with no gene match: 1. This CDR3 region has 14 residues.

CDR3 coding DNA: TGTGCCAGCAGCTCCCCGCAAGCCCCCCGACGGGCCGGGGAGCTGTTTTTT. This encodes CASSSPQAPRRAGELFF. V and J are TRBV5-8 and TRBJ2-2; D is uncertain. Germline values: CDR1 SGHTS, CDR2 YDEGEE. The ends were cut back, 3 bases at V and 6 bases at J, with 21 bases in the middle. The CDR3 is 17 residues long.